This T cell receptor (beta chain) stems from a study of OX40 agonist ivuxolimab in advanced cancers. Study overall: A mean age of around 66 years, range about 20 to 85, was recorded, and roughly 83% were male.

Any history of autoimmune disease or systemic immunosuppression disqualified patients. The timepoints at which blood was sampled were baseline, cycle 4 day 1, and cycle 7 day 1. Overall study results and limits: The average count of expanded clones was higher among CD8+ T cells than among CD4+.

Regarding this clone: Its antigen is currently unknown.

The assay was immunoSEQ multiplex PCR, and TCRdb's table has in-frame clones only and misses some. The sample lists 70,000 to 75,000 clones; 65% to 90% were seen once. The receptor's source is an adult with an advanced solid tumor such as melanoma, head and neck, liver or kidney cancer. The sequencing here drew on CD4+ or CD8+ T cells sorted from blood, taken in a trial of the OX40 agonist ivuxolimab.

In nucleotides, the CDR3 is TGTGCCAGCAGCTTACAGCTAGCGGACCAAGAGACCCAGTACTTC. Its translation: CASSLQLADQETQYF. This chain uses TRBV7-3 with TRBJ2-5; 7 positions match TRBD2. CDR3 length: 15 amino acids. In germline, CDR1 is SGHTA, CDR2 FQGTGA. Trimming cost V 2 bases and J 0 bases; bases outside gene matches: 3.